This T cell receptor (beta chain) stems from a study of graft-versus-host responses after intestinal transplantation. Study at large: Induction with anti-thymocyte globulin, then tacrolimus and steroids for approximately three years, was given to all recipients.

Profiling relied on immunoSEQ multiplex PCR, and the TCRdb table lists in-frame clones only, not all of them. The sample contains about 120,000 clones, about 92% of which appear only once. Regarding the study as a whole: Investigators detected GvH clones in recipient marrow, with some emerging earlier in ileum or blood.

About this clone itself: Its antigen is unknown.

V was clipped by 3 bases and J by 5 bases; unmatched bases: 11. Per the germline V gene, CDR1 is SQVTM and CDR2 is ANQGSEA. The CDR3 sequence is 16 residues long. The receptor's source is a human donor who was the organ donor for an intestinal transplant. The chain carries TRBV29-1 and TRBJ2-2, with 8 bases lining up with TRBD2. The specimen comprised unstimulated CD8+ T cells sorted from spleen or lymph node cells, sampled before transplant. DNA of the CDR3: TGCAGCGTTGACCCCGGGGGGGGCTCGAGGACCGGGGAGCTGTTTTTT. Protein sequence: CSVDPGGGSRTGELFF.